This T cell receptor (beta chain) comes out of a study of cytomegalovirus exposure and HLA in healthy donors (dated by TCRdb to the late 2010s). For the wider study: According to a later analysis, the approximately 120 validation repertoires were produced on the same platform as the 666 repertoires of the first cohort. The aim of the study was to test whether cataloging public T cell receptors could identify signatures of past pathogen exposure. Besides the first cohort of some 670 subjects, a separate validation cohort made up of roughly 130 different subjects was used. The study combined high-throughput TCR immunosequencing, statistical association of individual TCRs with disease status, and machine learning to predict cytomegalovirus infection status.

V is cut by 8 bases and J by 6 bases, and the space between the germline ends is 13 bases. Via the germline V gene (reference sequence), CDR1 is LNHDA and CDR2 SQIVND. The CDR3, from cysteine to phenylalanine, totals 13 residues. The entry retains the CDR3 DNA only, 39 bases that are in frame from base 1. Donors formed part of the validation cohort, which comprised over a hundred subjects and was distinct from the first cohort of 666 subjects. This clone is a singleton in its sample. Its cognate antigen has yet to be identified. No base-level quality is on record; no much larger clone is a single base apart. The library came from the immunoSEQ multiplex PCR assay. In the source study's methods: A statistical classification framework was built to diagnose cytomegalovirus status from the catalog of TCR beta chain sequences. TCRdb holds this immuneACCESS table with in-frame rearrangements only. Some clones are missing; in checked studies, unresolved V genes explain under half, and the rest has no known cause. V, J and clone size are taken as reported in that table, and D and trimming were inferred from the DNA itself. The sample includes 120,000 or so clones, with about 88% observed a single time. Around 4.5% of the sample rests with the top ten.

Points the paper makes about the study in general: In vitro tests confirmed that three of the cytomegalovirus-associated TCR beta chains recognize cytomegalovirus antigens. Most TCR sequences were seen in very few donors, while some public TCRs were found in many individuals. The study listed 164 TCR beta chains as associated with cytomegalovirus. The classifier was reported to diagnose cytomegalovirus status with high specificity and sensitivity in both the original and validation cohorts. Subsequent analysis determined that TCRs grouped into clusters in the first cohort also showed a tendency toward co-occurrence across the approximately 120 validation repertoires, and roughly 95% of cluster scores exceeded 0. The validation cohort had no HLA typing available for a later analysis, so co-occurrence within that cohort was assessed over all 130 or so repertoires. It was suggested by the authors that the approach could potentially be generalized to other disease states and immunological phenotypes.

The sequence came from a man aged 18 to 30 in good health and CMV-seropositive. What was sequenced was PBMCs. The V and J genes are TRBV19 and TRBJ2-2, with no confidently assigned D gene. In nucleotides, the sequence is TGTGCCAGTGGCCCTAGTGCCCCCGGGGAGCTGTTTTTT. Translation gives CASGPSAPGELFF. The CDR3 plus the reference TRBV19 and TRBJ2-2 genes for the other parts give the full variable domain: DGGITQSPKYLFRKEGQNVTLSCEQNLNHDAMYWYRQDPGQGLRLIYYSQIVNDFQKGDIAEGYSVSREKKESFPLTVTSAQKNPTAFYLCASGPSAPGELFFGEGSRLTVL.